This T cell receptor (beta chain) was captured by sequencing in a study of shared clonotypes between healthy human individuals (dated by TCRdb to about 2020). Describing the broader study: A couple of women and three men aged 18 to 49 years were included in the cohort. For each donor, CD4 naive and CD4 memory were each given three plates, CD8 naive was given two plates, and CD8 memory was given one plate. To estimate repertoire size and how much clonotypes are shared between individuals, the study performed deep sequencing of blood TCR repertoires from a few healthy adults. Libraries were prepared and TCR repertoires were sequenced by different laboratories using diverse techniques, in order to increase sequencing depth and limit assay-specific biases. Between about 0.94 and 8.9 billion PBMCs per donor were obtained by leukapheresis. Beyond this particular receptor, the publication reports: Based on pairwise subsampling, the degree of clonotype sharing among donors was expected to be affected by sequencing depth. Rarefaction of sorted-subset datasets indicated incomplete sequencing despite the large sequencing depth. Sampling was restricted to blood, and TCR repertoires in tissue are likely to differ from TCR repertoires in blood. Estimated clonotype richness was generally larger for naive than for memory subsets. About 4.5% of naive CD4, around 4% of naive CD8, 2.3% of memory CD4, and 0.35% to 0.5% of memory CD8 clonotypes were shared across a few donors. Compared with non-shared clonotypes, clonotypes shared by all four sorted-subset donors had higher generation probabilities. The genetic and exposure-history diversity represented was limited by the small number of donors.

For CDR1 and CDR2, the germline V gene (reference sequence) lists GTSNPN and SVGIG. The CDR3 goes from the cysteine to the phenylalanine over 16 residues. The only DNA kept is the CDR3, 48 bases in frame from the first base. Relative to germline, V is missing 2 bases and J is missing 9 bases, with 8 bases of the junction outside any gene match. Using the deep immunoSEQ assay, TCR CDR3 regions were amplified from genomic DNA by multiplex PCR. For each cell subset, the extracted genomic DNA was distributed evenly across all wells of several immunoSEQ 96-well plates, and each plate served as one replicate. For sorted subsets, each replicate PCR was loaded with 200 ng genomic DNA, equivalent to 25,000 to 30,000 T cell genomes. Purified libraries were measured with a Qubit 3.0 fluorometer, size-checked on a Bioanalyzer 2100, and measured again with the KAPA Library Quantification kit. Each immunoSEQ 96-well plate was sequenced on its own single-read 150-cycle Illumina NextSeq 550 flow cell. From the authors' description of their analysis: Because the immunoSEQ output held only junctional sequences and lacked quality scores, the filtering could not match the filtering applied to full-length reads. Sequences were annotated with PyIR, a Python wrapper for IgBLAST v1.9, using IMGT germline references to assign V/J genes and CDR3. Reads were removed for weak V/J assignments (E-value above 1e-6), missing CDR3, stop codons, out-of-frame junctions, or ambiguous translated residues. A V3J clonotype was defined by an identical inferred V gene, J gene, and CDR3 amino acid sequence. The percentage overlap between two repertoires was calculated by dividing the number of shared unique clonotypes by the size of the smaller repertoire. Three approaches were used to assess repertoire richness: RTK rarefaction, the Chao1 estimator, and Recon v2.1 estimates of unobserved clonotypes. Generation probabilities for all TCRbeta clonotypes obtained by the gDNA method from a handful of donors were computed using OLGA. TCRdb limited this immuneACCESS table to in-frame rearrangements with V and J called. A share of clones is missing; checked studies link under half to unresolved V genes, and the rest is unexplained. From that table come the V and J calls and clone size; the DNA was used to work out D and trimming. This sample has 2 million or so clones in its table, and about 95% of those were observed once. Roughly 1% of the sample is in the top ten clones.

CD8 naive samples were CD45RO-negative cells positively selected for CCR7, giving a CD45RA+CCR7+ population that excluded TemRA cells. Donors were healthy HIV-negative adults with no recently reported acute infections or vaccinations. All donors were Caucasian adults living in Nashville, Tennessee, USA. Blood was collected by leukapheresis, and PBMCs were isolated by Ficoll-Histopaque density gradient centrifugation and then cryopreserved in liquid nitrogen vapor phase. Analytical flow cytometry was used to check the purity and quantity of every magnetically sorted T cell population. Genomic DNA was isolated from each sorted fraction and quantified by UV absorbance on a Nanodrop 2000c. As concerns this clone: The clone's antigen remains unknown. Base qualities are not provided; no much larger clone lies one nucleotide away.

This receptor chain uses TRBV30 and TRBJ1-6; 12 bases in between match TRBD1. This clonotype was obtained from a man aged 18-30 years in good health. Sequenced: naive CD8+ T cells sorted from blood. The sample's cell subset or site label, in plain terms: CD45RA+CCR7+. The CDR3 reads CAWSLTGTGGSSPLHF. The sequenced DNA: TGTGCCTGGAGTCTGACCGGGACAGGGGGCAGTTCACCCCTCCACTTT. This CDR3, with the reference TRBV30 and TRBJ1-6 proteins standing in past its ends, gives the full variable domain SQTIHQWPATLVQPVGSPLSLECTVEGTSNPNLYWYRQAAGRGLQLLFYSVGIGQISSEVPQNLSASRPQDRQFILSSKKLLLSDSGFYLCAWSLTGTGGSSPLHFGNGTRLTVT.